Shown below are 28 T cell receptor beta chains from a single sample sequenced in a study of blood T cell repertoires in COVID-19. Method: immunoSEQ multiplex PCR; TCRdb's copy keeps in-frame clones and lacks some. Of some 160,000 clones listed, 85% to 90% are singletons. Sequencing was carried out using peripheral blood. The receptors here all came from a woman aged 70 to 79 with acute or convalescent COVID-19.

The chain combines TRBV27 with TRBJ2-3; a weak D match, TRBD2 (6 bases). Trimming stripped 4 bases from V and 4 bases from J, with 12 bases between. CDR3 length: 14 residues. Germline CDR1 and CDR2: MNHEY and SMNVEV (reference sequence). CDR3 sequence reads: CASSSRERADTQYF. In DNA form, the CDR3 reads TGTGCCAGCAGTTCGCGGGAAAGGGCAGATACGCAGTATTTT.

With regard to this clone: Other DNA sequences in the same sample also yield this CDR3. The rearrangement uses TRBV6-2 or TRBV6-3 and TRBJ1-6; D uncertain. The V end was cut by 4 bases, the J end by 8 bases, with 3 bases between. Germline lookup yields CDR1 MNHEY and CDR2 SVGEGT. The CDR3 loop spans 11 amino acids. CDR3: CASSSDSPLHF. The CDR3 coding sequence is TGTGCCAGCAGTTCAGATTCACCCCTCCACTTT.

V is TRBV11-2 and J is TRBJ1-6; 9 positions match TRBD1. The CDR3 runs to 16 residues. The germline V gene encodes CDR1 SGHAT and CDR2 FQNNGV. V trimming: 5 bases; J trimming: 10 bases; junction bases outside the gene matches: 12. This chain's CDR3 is CASSTEPGTGQSPLHF. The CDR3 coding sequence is TGTGCCAGCAGCACCGAACCGGGGACAGGGCAATCACCCCTCCACTTT.

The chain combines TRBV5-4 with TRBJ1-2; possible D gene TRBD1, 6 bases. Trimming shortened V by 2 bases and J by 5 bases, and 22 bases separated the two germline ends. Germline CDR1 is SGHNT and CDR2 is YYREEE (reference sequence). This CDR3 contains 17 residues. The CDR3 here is CASSFRGAGAGQYGYTF. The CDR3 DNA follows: TGTGCCAGCAGCTTTCGGGGGGCAGGGGCAGGTCAATATGGCTACACCTTC.

The chain's CDR3 is CASSSVPKEYEQYF. The CDR3 coding sequence is TGTGCCAGCAGTTCCGTTCCTAAAGAATACGAGCAGTACTTC. The J gene is TRBJ2-7, the V gene TRBV28, with unresolved D. CDR3 length equals 14 residues. From germline, CDR1 is MDHEN and CDR2 SYDVKM. Trimming removed 4 bases at V and 4 bases at J, with 14 bases between.

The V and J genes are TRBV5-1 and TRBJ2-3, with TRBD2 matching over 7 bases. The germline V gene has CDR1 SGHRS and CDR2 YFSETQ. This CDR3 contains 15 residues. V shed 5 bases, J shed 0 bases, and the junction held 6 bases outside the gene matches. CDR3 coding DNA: TGCGCCAGCAGTCTCTCGGGGGGAAGCACAGATACGCAGTATTTT. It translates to CASSLSGGSTDTQYF.

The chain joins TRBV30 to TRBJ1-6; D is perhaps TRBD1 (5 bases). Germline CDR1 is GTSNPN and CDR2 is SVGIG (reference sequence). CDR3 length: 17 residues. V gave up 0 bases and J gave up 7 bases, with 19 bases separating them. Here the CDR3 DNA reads TGTGCCTGGAGTGTATCCGCAGGGCCCCCACTCAATTCACCCCTCCACTTT. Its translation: CAWSVSAGPPLNSPLHF.

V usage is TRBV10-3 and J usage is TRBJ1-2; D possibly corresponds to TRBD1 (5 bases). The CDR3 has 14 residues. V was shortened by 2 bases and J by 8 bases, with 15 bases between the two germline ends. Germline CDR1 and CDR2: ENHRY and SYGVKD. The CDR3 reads CAISEATAKGGYTF. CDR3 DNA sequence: TGTGCCATCAGTGAGGCGACCGCCAAGGGGGGCTACACCTTC.

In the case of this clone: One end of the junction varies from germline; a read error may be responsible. Here the CDR3 reads CASSSQGNTIYF. Here the CDR3 DNA reads TGTGCCAGCAGTTCACAGGGAAACACCATCTATTTT. V usage is TRBV6-5 and J usage is TRBJ1-3; perhaps TRBD1 as D (6 bases). This CDR3 contains 12 residues. Germline CDR1 and CDR2: MNHEY and SVGAGI.

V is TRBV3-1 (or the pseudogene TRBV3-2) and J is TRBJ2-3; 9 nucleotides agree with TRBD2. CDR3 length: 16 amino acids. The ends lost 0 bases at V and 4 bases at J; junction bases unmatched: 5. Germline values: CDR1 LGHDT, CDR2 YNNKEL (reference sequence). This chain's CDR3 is CASSQDGSGRSDTQYF. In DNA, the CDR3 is TGTGCCAGCAGCCAAGATGGAAGCGGGAGGTCAGATACGCAGTATTTT.

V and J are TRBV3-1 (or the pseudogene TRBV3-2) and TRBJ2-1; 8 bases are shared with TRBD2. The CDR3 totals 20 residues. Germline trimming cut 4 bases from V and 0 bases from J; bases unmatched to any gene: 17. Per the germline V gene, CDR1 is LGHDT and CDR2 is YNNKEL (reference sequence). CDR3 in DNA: TGTGCCAGCAGCCCCCGCCCTTCTAGCGGGTTTGGGGGCTCCTACAATGAGCAGTTCTTC. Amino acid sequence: CASSPRPSSGFGGSYNEQFF.

The CDR3 region is CASSFDRGRNEQYF. The DNA of the CDR3 is TGCGCCAGCAGCTTTGACAGGGGGAGAAACGAGCAGTACTTC. V usage is TRBV5-1 and J usage is TRBJ2-7; 9 bases are shared with TRBD1. Germline CDR1 and CDR2: SGHRS and YFSETQ. After removal of 2 bases from V and 5 bases from J, the junction contained 5 bases not matched to a gene. This CDR3 contains 14 residues.

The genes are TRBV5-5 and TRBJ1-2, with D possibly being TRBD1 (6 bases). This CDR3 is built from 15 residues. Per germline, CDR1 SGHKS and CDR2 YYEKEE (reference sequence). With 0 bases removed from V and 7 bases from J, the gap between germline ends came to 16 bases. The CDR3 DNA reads TGTGCCAGCAGCTTGGAGGGGACACGTATAGTTGGCTACACCTTC. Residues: CASSLEGTRIVGYTF. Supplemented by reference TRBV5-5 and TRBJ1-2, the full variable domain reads DAGVTQSPTHLIKTRGQQVTLRCSPISGHKSVSWYQQVLGQGPQFIFQYYEKEERGRGNFPDRFSARQFPNYSSELNVNALLLGDSALYLCASSLEGTRIVGYTFGSGTRLTVV.

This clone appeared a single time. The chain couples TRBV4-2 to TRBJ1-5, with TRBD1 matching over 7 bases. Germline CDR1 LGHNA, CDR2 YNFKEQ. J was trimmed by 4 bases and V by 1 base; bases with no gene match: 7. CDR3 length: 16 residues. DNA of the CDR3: TGTGCCAGCAGCCAAGTGTCTAGGACAGGTAATCAGCCCCAGCATTTT. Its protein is CASSQVSRTGNQPQHF.

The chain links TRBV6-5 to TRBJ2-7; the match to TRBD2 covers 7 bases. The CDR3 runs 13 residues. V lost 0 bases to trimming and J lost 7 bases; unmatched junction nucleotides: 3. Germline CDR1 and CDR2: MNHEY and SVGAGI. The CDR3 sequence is CASSYSGRAEQYF. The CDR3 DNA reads TGTGCCAGCAGTTACTCAGGGAGGGCTGAGCAGTACTTC.

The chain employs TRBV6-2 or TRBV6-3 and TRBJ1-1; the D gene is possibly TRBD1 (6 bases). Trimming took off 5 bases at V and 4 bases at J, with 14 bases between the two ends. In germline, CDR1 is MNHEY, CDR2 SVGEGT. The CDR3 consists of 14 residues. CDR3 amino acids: CASSRTGLRTEAFF. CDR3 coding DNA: TGTGCCAGCAGTAGAACAGGGCTTCGCACTGAAGCTTTCTTT.

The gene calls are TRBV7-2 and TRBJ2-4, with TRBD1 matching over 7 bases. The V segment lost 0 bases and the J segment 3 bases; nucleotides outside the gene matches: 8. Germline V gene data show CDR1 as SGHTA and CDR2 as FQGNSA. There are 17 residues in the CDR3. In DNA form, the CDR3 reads TGTGCCAGCAGCTTAGCGCCGCCACAGGGGCTCAAAAACATTCAGTACTTC. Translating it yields CASSLAPPQGLKNIQYF.

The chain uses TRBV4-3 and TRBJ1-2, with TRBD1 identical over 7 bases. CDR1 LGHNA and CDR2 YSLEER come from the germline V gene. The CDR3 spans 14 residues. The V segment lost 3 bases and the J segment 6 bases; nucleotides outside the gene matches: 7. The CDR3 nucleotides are TGCGCCAGCAGCCAGACTCAGGGGGTCGATGGCTACACCTTC. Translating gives CASSQTQGVDGYTF.

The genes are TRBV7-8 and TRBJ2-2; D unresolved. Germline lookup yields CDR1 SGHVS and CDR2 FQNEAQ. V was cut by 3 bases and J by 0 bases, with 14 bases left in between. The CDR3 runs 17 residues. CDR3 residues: CASSLGHLGPNTGELFF. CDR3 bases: TGTGCCAGCAGCTTGGGCCATTTGGGCCCGAACACCGGGGAGCTGTTTTTT.

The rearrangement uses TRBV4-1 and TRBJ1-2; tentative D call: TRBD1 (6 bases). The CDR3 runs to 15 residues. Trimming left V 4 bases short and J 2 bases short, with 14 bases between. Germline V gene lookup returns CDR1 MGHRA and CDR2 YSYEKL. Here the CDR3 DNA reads TGCGCCAGCAGCCCAAGTCCAGGGGAAAACTATGGCTACACCTTC. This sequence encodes CASSPSPGENYGYTF.

CDR3 region: CASSERFGTSYSNQPQHF. The CDR3 nucleotides read TGTGCCAGCAGTGAACGGTTCGGGACATCTTATAGCAATCAGCCCCAGCATTTT. The chain carries TRBV2 and TRBJ1-5, with D possibly being TRBD1 (6 bases). V was cut by 2 bases and J by 0 bases, with 17 bases left in between. CDR1 and CDR2 from the germline V gene are SNHLY and FYNNEI. The CDR3 contains 18 residues.

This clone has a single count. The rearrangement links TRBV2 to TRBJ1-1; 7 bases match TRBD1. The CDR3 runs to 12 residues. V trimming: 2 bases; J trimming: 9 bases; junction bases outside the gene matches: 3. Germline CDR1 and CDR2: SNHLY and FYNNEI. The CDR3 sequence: CASSEQGGQAFF. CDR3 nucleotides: TGTGCCAGCAGTGAACAGGGGGGACAAGCTTTCTTT.

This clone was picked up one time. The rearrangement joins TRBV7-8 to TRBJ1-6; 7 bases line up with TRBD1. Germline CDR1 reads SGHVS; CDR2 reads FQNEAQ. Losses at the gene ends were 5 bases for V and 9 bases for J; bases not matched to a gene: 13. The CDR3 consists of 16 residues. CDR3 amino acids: CASSPDTRQGGSPLHF. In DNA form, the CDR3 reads TGTGCCAGCAGCCCAGACACTCGACAGGGCGGTTCACCCCTCCACTTT. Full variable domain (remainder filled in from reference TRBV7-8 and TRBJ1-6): GAGVSQSPRYKVAKRGQDVALRCDPISGHVSLFWYQQALGQGPEFLTYFQNEAQLDKSGLPSDRFFAERPEGSVSTLKIQRTQQEDSAVYLCASSPDTRQGGSPLHFGNGTRLTVT.

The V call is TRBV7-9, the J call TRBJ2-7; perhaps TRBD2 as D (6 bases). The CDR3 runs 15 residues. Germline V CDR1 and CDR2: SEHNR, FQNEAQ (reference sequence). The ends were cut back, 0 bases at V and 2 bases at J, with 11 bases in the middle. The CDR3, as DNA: TGTGCCAGCAGCTTAGCAGGAGGGATCCCCTACGAGCAGTACTTC. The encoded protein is CASSLAGGIPYEQYF.

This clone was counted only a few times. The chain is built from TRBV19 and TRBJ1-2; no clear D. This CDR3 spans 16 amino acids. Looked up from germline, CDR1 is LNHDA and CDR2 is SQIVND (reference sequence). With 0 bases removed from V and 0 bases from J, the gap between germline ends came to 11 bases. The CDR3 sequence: CASSIDSLPANYGYTF. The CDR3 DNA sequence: TGTGCCAGTAGTATAGATTCCCTCCCAGCTAACTATGGCTACACCTTC.

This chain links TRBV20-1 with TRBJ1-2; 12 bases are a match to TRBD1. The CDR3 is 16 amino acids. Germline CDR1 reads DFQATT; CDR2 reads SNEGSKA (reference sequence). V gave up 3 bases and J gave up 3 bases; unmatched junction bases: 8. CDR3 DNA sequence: TGCAGTGCTAGTACCGGGACAGGGGGCGCGTACTATGGCTACACCTTC. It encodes CSASTGTGGAYYGYTF.

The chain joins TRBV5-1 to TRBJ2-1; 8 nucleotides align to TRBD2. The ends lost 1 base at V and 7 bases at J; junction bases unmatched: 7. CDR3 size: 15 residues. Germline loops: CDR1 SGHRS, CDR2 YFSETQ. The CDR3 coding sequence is TGCGCCAGCAGCTTGAACGGGGGGGCCAATAATGAGCAGTTCTTC. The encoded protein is CASSLNGGANNEQFF.

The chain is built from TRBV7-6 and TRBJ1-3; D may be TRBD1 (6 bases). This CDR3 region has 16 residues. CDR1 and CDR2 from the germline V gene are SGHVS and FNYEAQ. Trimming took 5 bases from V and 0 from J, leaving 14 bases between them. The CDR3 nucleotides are TGTGCCAGCAGCCCGCGACAGGAGATCTCTGGAAACACCATATATTTT. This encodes CASSPRQEISGNTIYF.